This entry lists 13 T cell receptor beta chains sequenced from one sample in a study of control samples from healthy donors and cancer patients. Repertoires were generated with immunoSEQ multiplex PCR, while TCRdb's copy carries only in-frame clones and drops some. The data contain about 230,000 clones, around 80% of them singletons. Input material: PBMCs. The receptors here all came from a woman aged 60-70 years with lung cancer.

J is TRBJ1-1 and V is TRBV5-1; tentatively, D is TRBD1 (6 bases). This CDR3 has 14 residues. Trimming pared 4 bases from V and 4 bases from J, leaving 14 bases between. CDR1 is SGHRS and CDR2 is YFSETQ in the germline V gene. The CDR3 nucleotides are TGCGCCAGCAGCACAAATCCAGGGGCCACTGAAGCTTTCTTT. Protein product: CASSTNPGATEAFF. Full variable domain (remainder filled in from reference TRBV5-1 and TRBJ1-1): KAGVTQTPRYLIKTRGQQVTLSCSPISGHRSVSWYQQTPGQGLQFLFEYFSETQRNKGNFPGRFSGRQFSNSRSEMNVSTLELGDSALYLCASSTNPGATEAFFGQGTRLTVV.

J is TRBJ1-1 and V is TRBV18; no clear D. Germline V gene sequence: CDR1 KGHSH, CDR2 LQKENI. V shed 3 bases and J shed 0 bases, with 8 bases lying between them. There are 14 residues in the CDR3. CDR3 region: CASSPQSLNTEAFF. Here the CDR3 DNA reads TGTGCCAGCTCACCTCAGAGTTTGAACACTGAAGCTTTCTTT.

The rearrangement uses TRBV7-3 and TRBJ2-1; the match to TRBD2 covers 8 bases. Germline V gene lookup returns CDR1 SGHTA and CDR2 FQGTGA. With V trimmed by 2 bases and J by 8 bases, 11 bases remained unmatched. The CDR3 has 16 residues. The CDR3 sequence is CASSLRPGPGGDEQFF. In DNA form, the CDR3 reads TGTGCCAGCAGCTTACGCCCGGGCCCGGGGGGGGATGAGCAGTTCTTC.

This chain joins TRBV10-3 and TRBJ2-7, with 9 positions matching TRBD1. Germline assignment: CDR1 ENHRY and CDR2 SYGVKD. J was trimmed by 5 bases and V by 7 bases; bases with no gene match: 9. This CDR3 comprises 14 residues. In nucleotides, the CDR3 is TGTGCCATCAACTCCGGGACAGGGATCGACGAGCAGTACTTC. This codes for CAINSGTGIDEQYF.

The rearrangement uses TRBV5-1 and TRBJ2-3, with 8 bases aligning to TRBD2. CDR3 size: 17 residues. Trimming took 4 bases from V and 0 from J; bases not matched to a gene: 10. CDR1 and CDR2 from the germline V gene are SGHRS and YFSETQ. Here the CDR3 DNA reads TGCGCCAGCAGCCCAGGGCCGGGGGGGTCTAGCACAGATACGCAGTATTTT. It codes for CASSPGPGGSSTDTQYF. Full variable domain (missing parts from reference TRBV5-1 and TRBJ2-3): KAGVTQTPRYLIKTRGQQVTLSCSPISGHRSVSWYQQTPGQGLQFLFEYFSETQRNKGNFPGRFSGRQFSNSRSEMNVSTLELGDSALYLCASSPGPGGSSTDTQYFGPGTRLTVL.

The V and J genes are TRBV10-1 and TRBJ2-7; D is possibly TRBD1 (7 bases). Germline loops: CDR1 WNHNN, CDR2 SYGVQD (reference sequence). The CDR3 totals 15 residues. With 8 bases removed from V and 2 bases from J, the gap between germline ends came to 19 bases. The CDR3 spells CASSPGGFGPYEQYF. The CDR3 nucleotides are TGCGCCAGCTCCCCAGGGGGGTTCGGCCCCTACGAGCAGTACTTC.

The genes are TRBV24-1 and TRBJ2-3; the D gene is possibly TRBD1 (6 bases). V was cut by 1 base and J by 4 bases, with 11 bases left in between. Germline V CDR1 and CDR2: KGHDR, SFDVKD. The CDR3 length is 15 residues. CDR3 in amino acids: CATSDLVRGPDTQYF. The CDR3 nucleotides read TGTGCCACCAGTGATTTAGTCAGGGGCCCAGATACGCAGTATTTT.

The V call is TRBV6-6, the J call TRBJ1-3; D gene ambiguous. Trimming shortened V by 0 bases and J by 0 bases, and 9 bases separated the two germline ends. The CDR3 is 16 residues long. Germline CDR1 reads MNHNY; CDR2 reads SVGAGI (reference sequence). The CDR3 is CASSYSERNSGNTIYF. CDR3 nucleotide sequence: TGTGCCAGCAGTTACTCGGAGAGGAACTCTGGAAACACCATATATTTT.

The chain is built from TRBV2 and TRBJ2-3; 7 bases line up with TRBD1. V lost 2 bases, J lost 2 bases, and 4 bases stayed unmatched. The CDR3 is 15 amino acids. CDR1 and CDR2 (germline): SNHLY, FYNNEI. The CDR3, as DNA: TGTGCCAGCAGTGAAAGGCAGGGGGTCACAGATACGCAGTATTTT. Its translation is CASSERQGVTDTQYF.

V gene TRBV28 combines with J gene TRBJ1-5, with 8 bases that match TRBD1. CDR3 size: 14 residues. In germline, CDR1 is MDHEN, CDR2 SYDVKM. J was trimmed by 4 bases and V by 4 bases; bases with no gene match: 3. CDR3 DNA sequence: TGTGCCAGCAGTTGGGGACAGGTAAATCAGCCCCAGCATTTT. Its translation is CASSWGQVNQPQHF.

The V and J genes are TRBV18 and TRBJ1-4, with D uncertain. V lost 5 bases to trimming and J lost 0 bases, with 16 bases between them. This CDR3 has 17 residues. CDR1 and CDR2 from the germline V gene are KGHSH and LQKENI. The CDR3: CASSFRVRVATNEKLFF. CDR3 in DNA: TGTGCCAGCTCATTTCGTGTCCGGGTTGCAACTAATGAAAAACTGTTTTTT.

This clone appeared a few times. The chain combines TRBV6-5 with TRBJ1-1, with a weak D call TRBD1 (5 bases). Germline assignment: CDR1 MNHEY and CDR2 SVGAGI. The CDR3 covers 13 residues. V was trimmed by 5 bases and J by 5 bases, leaving 12 bases between them. In DNA, the CDR3 is TGTGCCAGCAGTCGAGGGGAGTGGACTGAAGCTTTCTTT. Protein: CASSRGEWTEAFF.

The rearrangement joins TRBV3-1 (or the pseudogene TRBV3-2) to TRBJ2-1; 8 bases agree with TRBD1. The CDR3 consists of 14 residues. The V gene's germline CDR1 is LGHDT and CDR2 YNNKEL (reference sequence). The ends lost 4 bases at V and 5 bases at J; junction bases unmatched: 4. The CDR3, as DNA: TGTGCCAGCAGCCGCGGACAGGGTAACAATGAGCAGTTCTTC. Amino acids: CASSRGQGNNEQFF.